This T cell receptor beta chain stems from a study of post-analysis software for immune sequencing data. Study information: Several disease courses (relapsing-remitting, secondary progressive and progressive-relapsing) of multiple sclerosis were included. Overall study results and limits: There were five TRBV segments more frequent in patients than controls, and TRBV5-6, TRBV5-1 and TRBV20-1 were among them. For normalized Chao1 diversity, multiple sclerosis patients scored significantly lower than controls did. F-measure co-clustering was strong for batch-matched samples.

The authors incorporated unique molecular identifiers into the TCR beta cDNA libraries. A population of roughly 0.9 to 11 million T cells gave rise to 400,000 to 550,000 cDNA molecules. TCRdb re-called the PCR reads through MiXCR, storing one row per CDR3 protein. The sample includes hundreds of thousands of distinct CDR3 sequences, 25% to 30% of them seen just once. A few counts support this clonotype. What it binds is unknown. The CDR3 extends over 12 amino acids. Deletions cut 2 bases from V and 3 bases from J, with 8 bases between. The germline CDR1 and CDR2 sequences are DFQATT and SNEGSKA (reference sequence).

The receptor was derived from a girl aged 5-17 years with multiple sclerosis. Input material: blood. The chain links TRBV20-1 to TRBJ2-7, with D perhaps TRBD1 (6 bases). This CDR3 reads CSARQGYYEQYF. The DNA of the CDR3 is TGCAGTGCTAGACAGGGGTACTACGAGCAGTACTTC.